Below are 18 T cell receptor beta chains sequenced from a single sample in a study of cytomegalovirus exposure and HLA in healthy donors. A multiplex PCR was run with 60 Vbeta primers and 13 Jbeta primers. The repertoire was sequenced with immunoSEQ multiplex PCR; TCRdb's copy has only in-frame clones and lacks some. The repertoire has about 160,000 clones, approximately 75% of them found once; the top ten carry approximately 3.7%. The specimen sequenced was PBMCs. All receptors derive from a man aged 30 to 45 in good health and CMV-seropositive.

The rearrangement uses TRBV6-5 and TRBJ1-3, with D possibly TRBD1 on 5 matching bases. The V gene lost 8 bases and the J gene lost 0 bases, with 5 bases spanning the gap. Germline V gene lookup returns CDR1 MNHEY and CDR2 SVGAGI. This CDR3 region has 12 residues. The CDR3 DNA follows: TGTGCCAGCCAGGGCTCTGGAAACACCATATATTTT. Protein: CASQGSGNTIYF.

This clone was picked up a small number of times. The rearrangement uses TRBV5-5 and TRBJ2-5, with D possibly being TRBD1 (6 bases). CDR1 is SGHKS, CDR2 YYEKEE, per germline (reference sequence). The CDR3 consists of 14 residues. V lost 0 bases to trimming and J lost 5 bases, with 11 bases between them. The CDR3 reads CASSLEGTLETQYF. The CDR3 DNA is TGTGCCAGCAGCTTGGAGGGGACATTGGAGACCCAGTACTTC.

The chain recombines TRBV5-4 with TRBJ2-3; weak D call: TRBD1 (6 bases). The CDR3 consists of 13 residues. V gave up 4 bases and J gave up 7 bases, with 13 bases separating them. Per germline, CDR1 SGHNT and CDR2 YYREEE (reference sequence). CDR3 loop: CASSGTLENTQYF. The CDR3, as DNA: TGTGCCAGCAGCGGGACACTGGAAAATACGCAGTATTTT.

The CDR3 region is CASSKKTGEGANVLTF. The CDR3, as DNA: TGTGCCAGCTCAAAAAAGACAGGGGAAGGGGCCAACGTCCTGACTTTC. The chain employs TRBV18 and TRBJ2-6; 8 bases line up with TRBD1. This CDR3 spans 16 amino acids. CDR1 is KGHSH and CDR2 is LQKENI in the germline V gene. The ends lost 5 bases at V and 4 bases at J; junction bases unmatched: 7.

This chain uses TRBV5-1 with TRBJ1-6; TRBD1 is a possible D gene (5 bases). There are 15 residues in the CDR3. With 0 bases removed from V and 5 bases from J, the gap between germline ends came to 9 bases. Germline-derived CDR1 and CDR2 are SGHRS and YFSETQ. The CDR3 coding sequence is TGCGCCAGCAGCTTGGACAGGTCAAATAATTCACCCCTCCACTTT. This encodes CASSLDRSNNSPLHF.

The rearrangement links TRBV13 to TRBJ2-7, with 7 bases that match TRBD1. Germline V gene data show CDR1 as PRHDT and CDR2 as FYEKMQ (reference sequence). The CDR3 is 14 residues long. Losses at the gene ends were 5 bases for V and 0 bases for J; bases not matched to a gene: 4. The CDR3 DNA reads TGTGCCAGCAGCCACAGGGACAGCTCCTACGAGCAGTACTTC. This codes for CASSHRDSSYEQYF.

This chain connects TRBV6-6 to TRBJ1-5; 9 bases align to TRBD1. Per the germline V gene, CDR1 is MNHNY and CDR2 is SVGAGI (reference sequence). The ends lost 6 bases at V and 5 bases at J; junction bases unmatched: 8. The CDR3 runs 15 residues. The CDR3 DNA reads TGTGCCAGCAGAAATACAGGGGGCTGGGATCAGCCCCAGCATTTT. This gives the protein CASRNTGGWDQPQHF.

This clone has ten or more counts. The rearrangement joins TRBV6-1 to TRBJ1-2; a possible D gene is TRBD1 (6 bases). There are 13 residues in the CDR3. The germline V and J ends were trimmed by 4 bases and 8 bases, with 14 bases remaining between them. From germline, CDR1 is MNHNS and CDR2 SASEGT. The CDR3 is CASSGDRFRGYTF. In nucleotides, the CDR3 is TGTGCCAGCAGTGGAGACAGGTTTCGAGGCTACACCTTC.

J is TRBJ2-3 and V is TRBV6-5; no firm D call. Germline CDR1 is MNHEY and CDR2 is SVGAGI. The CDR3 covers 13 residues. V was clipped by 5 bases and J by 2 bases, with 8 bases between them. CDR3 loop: CASSLADTDTQYF. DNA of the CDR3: TGTGCCAGCAGTCTCGCGGACACAGATACGCAGTATTTT.

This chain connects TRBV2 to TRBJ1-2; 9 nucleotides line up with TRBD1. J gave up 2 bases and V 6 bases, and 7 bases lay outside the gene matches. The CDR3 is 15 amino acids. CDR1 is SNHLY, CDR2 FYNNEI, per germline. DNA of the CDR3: TGTGCCAGCAGCCGGGACAGGGATCTGAACTATGGCTACACCTTC. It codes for CASSRDRDLNYGYTF.

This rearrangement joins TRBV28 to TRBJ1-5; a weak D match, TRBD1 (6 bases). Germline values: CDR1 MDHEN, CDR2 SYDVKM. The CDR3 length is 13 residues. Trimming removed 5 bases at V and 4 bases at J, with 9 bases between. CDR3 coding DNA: TGTGCCAGCAGTACCCAGGGGAATCAGCCCCAGCATTTT. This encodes CASSTQGNQPQHF.

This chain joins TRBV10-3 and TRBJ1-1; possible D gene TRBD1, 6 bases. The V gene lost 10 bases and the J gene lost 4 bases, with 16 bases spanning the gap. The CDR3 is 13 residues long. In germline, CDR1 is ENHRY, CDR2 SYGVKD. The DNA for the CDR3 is TGTGCCACCAAGACAGGCTCTGGCACTGAAGCTTTCTTT. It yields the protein CATKTGSGTEAFF.

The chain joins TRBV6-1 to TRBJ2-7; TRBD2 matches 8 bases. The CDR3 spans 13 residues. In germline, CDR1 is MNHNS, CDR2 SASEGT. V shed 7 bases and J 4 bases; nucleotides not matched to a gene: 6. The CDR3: CASTGTSVYEQYF. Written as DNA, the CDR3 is TGTGCCAGCACCGGGACTAGTGTGTACGAGCAGTACTTC.

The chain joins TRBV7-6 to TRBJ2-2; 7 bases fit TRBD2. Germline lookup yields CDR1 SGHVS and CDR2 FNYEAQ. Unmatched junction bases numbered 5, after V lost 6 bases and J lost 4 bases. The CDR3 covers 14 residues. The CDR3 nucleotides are TGTGCCAGCAGGGGGGGGACCCTCACCGGGGAGCTGTTTTTT. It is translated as CASRGGTLTGELFF.

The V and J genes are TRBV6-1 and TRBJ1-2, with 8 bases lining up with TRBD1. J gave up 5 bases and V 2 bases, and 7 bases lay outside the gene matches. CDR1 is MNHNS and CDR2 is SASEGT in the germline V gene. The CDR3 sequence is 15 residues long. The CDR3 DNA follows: TGTGCCAGCAGTGAATCCACAGGGGGGTCTTATGGCTACACCTTC. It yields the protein CASSESTGGSYGYTF.

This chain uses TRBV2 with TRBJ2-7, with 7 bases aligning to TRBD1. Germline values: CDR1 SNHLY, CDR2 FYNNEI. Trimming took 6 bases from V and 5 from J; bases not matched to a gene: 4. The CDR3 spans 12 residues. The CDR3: CASRDDRDEQYF. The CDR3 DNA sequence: TGTGCCAGCAGAGATGACAGGGACGAGCAGTACTTC.

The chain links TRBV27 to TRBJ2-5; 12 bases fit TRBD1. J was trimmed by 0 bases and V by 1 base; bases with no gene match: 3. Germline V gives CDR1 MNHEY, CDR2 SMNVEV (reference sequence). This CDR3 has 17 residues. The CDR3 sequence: CASSLWGTGGYQETQYF. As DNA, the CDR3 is TGTGCCAGCAGTTTATGGGGGACAGGGGGCTACCAAGAGACCCAGTACTTC.

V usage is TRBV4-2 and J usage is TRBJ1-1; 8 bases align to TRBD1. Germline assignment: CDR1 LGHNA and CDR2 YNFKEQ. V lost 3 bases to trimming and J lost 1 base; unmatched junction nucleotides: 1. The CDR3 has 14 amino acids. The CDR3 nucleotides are TGTGCCAGCAGCCAGACAGGGGCGAACACTGAAGCTTTCTTT. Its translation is CASSQTGANTEAFF.